The rows below give T cell receptor beta chains drawn from one sample of a study of blood T cell repertoires in COVID-19. The assay was immunoSEQ multiplex PCR, and TCRdb's table has in-frame clones only and misses some. The sample records under 200,000 clones, 75% to 85% being singletons. The sample comprised peripheral blood. The receptor source for this set is a human donor in a cohort sampled during active COVID-19. The CDR3 runs from the conserved cysteine through the conserved F or W. Fields, in order: V gene, clone size, J gene, D gene, CDR3 DNA, CDR3 protein. A D gene is named only where the DNA matches it firmly. Size is stated for part of the rows, as once, few or many counts, or as a class when the clone is expanded.

TRBV6-7	NA	TRBJ1-4	NA	TGTGCCAGCAGTTACCCCAGGAATGAAAAACTGTTTTTT	CASSYPRNEKLFF
TRBV29-1	few	TRBJ2-7	TRBD2	TGCAGCGCTGGGAGGACTAGCGGGATCTACGAGCAGTACTTC	CSAGRTSGIYEQYF
TRBV6-1	NA	TRBJ2-7	NA	TGTGCCAGCAGTGAAATTTACTCAACCTACGAGCAGTACTTC	CASSEIYSTYEQYF
TRBV6-2/TRBV6-3	NA	TRBJ2-1	NA	TGTGCCAGCAGTTACGGAACATACAGGGCAGGTGAGCAGTTCTTC	CASSYGTYRAGEQFF
TRBV9	NA	TRBJ2-7	TRBD1	TGTGCCAGCAGCCTCACTTCGGGACAGGGTGACGAGCAGTACTTC	CASSLTSGQGDEQYF
TRBV27	NA	TRBJ2-6	TRBD2	TGTGCCAGCCCTACTAGCGGGAAGGGGGCCAACGTCCTGACTTTC	CASPTSGKGANVLTF
TRBV7-2	few	TRBJ1-5	TRBD1	TGTGCCAGCAGCCCGACAGGGGGGCAGCCCCAGCATTTT	CASSPTGGQPQHF
TRBV7-2	NA	TRBJ2-5	NA	TGTGCCAGCAGCTTGAACCAGGGGAGAGAGACCCAGTACTTC	CASSLNQGRETQYF
TRBV19	once	TRBJ1-4	TRBD1	TGTGCCACCGGGACAGGGAGTCTCTCAACTAATGAAAAACTGTTTTTT	CATGTGSLSTNEKLFF
TRBV7-6	NA	TRBJ1-3	NA	TGTGCCAGCAGCCCACAGGGCCCCGCCTCTGGAAACACCATATATTTT	CASSPQGPASGNTIYF
TRBV27	NA	TRBJ2-7	TRBD1	TGTGCCAGCAGGCGACAGGGGTCCGAGCAGTACTTC	CASRRQGSEQYF
TRBV4-3	few	TRBJ1-5	TRBD1	TGCGCCAGCAGCCAAGGGCGGACAGGGGGGAATCAGCCCCAGCATTTT	CASSQGRTGGNQPQHF
TRBV5-4	NA	TRBJ2-7	NA	TGTGCCAGCAGCCCAGGGGCCTACGAGCAGTACTTC	CASSPGAYEQYF
TRBV4-3	NA	TRBJ1-2	TRBD1	TGCGCCAGCAGCCAAACAGGAGGACAGGGGCTTAACTATGGCTACACCTTC	CASSQTGGQGLNYGYTF
TRBV2	NA	TRBJ2-4	TRBD2	TGTGCCAGCAGCGGGACTAGCGGGAGAGGGGCAAACATTCAGTACTTC	CASSGTSGRGANIQYF
TRBV27	NA	TRBJ2-7	NA	TGTGCCAGCAGTTTATCTCAGGGGCACAACGAGCAGTACTTC	CASSLSQGHNEQYF
TRBV4-2	NA	TRBJ2-3	TRBD1	TGTGCCAGCAGCCAAAGGGGACAGGACCTACCTGAGGCGCAGTATTTT	CASSQRGQDLPEAQYF